A selection of T cell receptor beta chains follows, all from one sample in a study of T-cell reconstitution after alpha-beta-depleted transplantation in children. TCRdb independently ran MiXCR on the PCR reads; one entry per CDR3 protein. The sample consists of about 270,000 distinct CDR3 sequences, nearly 10% of them appearing once. This material consisted of PBMCs from the stem cell graft donor, taken from the stem cell graft. The receptor set was obtained from a human donor who donated a stem cell graft to a child with SCID. Each CDR3 is given with its conserved first and last residue. D genes are given only for firm matches. A clone size is listed for some rows: how often the clone was seen (once, few, many), or a class if it is expanded.

v_call	clone_size	j_call	d_call	cdr3_nt	cdr3_aa
TRBV7-7	few	TRBJ2-3	TRBD1	TGTGCCAGCAGCCCTGCTATAGCGGGACAGGGGGCCGATACGCAGTATTTT	CASSPAIAGQGADTQYF
TRBV7-3	NA	TRBJ2-2	NA	TGTGCCAGCAGCGCCCAACAAACCGGGGAGCTGTTTTTT	CASSAQQTGELFF
TRBV20-1	many	TRBJ2-7	TRBD2	TGCAGTGCCCTGATCCTAGCGGGGAAAGCTTACGAGCAGTACTTC	CSALILAGKAYEQYF
TRBV7-9	NA	TRBJ1-5	NA	TGTGCCAGCAGCTCCTCCGGGGGCAGCAATCAGCCCCAGCATTTT	CASSSSGGSNQPQHF
TRBV6-1	NA	TRBJ1-2	NA	TGTGCCAGCAACCCAGGCCGGGGGCTTGGAGGCTACACCTTC	CASNPGRGLGGYTF
TRBV9	few	TRBJ2-2	NA	TGTGCCAGCAGCGATTACGGAGGGTACACCGGGGAGCTGTTTTTT	CASSDYGGYTGELFF
TRBV5-1	many	TRBJ2-3	NA	TGCGCCAGCAGCTTGGCGGACACCCTCCTGGGCGTAGATACGCAGTATTTT	CASSLADTLLGVDTQYF
TRBV7-3	few	TRBJ2-1	NA	TGTGCCAGCAGCTCCGGACAGTTCAATGAGCAGTTCTTC	CASSSGQFNEQFF
TRBV10-3	NA	TRBJ2-2	NA	TGTGCCATCAGTGATTCTGGGCGGAACACCGGGGAGCTGTTTTTT	CAISDSGRNTGELFF
TRBV12-3/TRBV12-4	few	TRBJ1-3	TRBD1	TGTGCCAGCAGTAATACAGGGGGCTCTGGAAACACCATATATTTT	CASSNTGGSGNTIYF
TRBV7-3	NA	TRBJ2-2	NA	TGTGCCAGCAGCTTAACGGCAGAGCGCCCGAACACCGGGGAGCTGTTTTTT	CASSLTAERPNTGELFF
TRBV10-3	few	TRBJ1-1	TRBD1	TGTGCCATCACCCCCTCAGGGGGGGGGGTGGGGACTGAAGCTTTCTTT	CAITPSGGGVGTEAFF
TRBV29-1	NA	TRBJ2-1	TRBD1	TGCAGCGTCCCGACAGGGAACAATGAGCAGTTCTTC	CSVPTGNNEQFF
TRBV20-1	many	TRBJ2-3	NA	TGCAGTGCTCCTGGACAGACATACACAGATACGCAGTATTTT	CSAPGQTYTDTQYF
TRBV7-9	few	TRBJ2-5	NA	TGTGCCAGCAGCCCCATCCATCCGCGGGAGACCCAGTACTTC	CASSPIHPRETQYF
TRBV2	few	TRBJ2-6	NA	TGTGCCAGCACGGGCCAGGGGTCCGGGGCCAACGTCCTGACTTTC	CASTGQGSGANVLTF